These T cell receptor beta chains were read from a single sample in a study of blood T cell repertoires in COVID-19. Profiled with immunoSEQ multiplex PCR; TCRdb holds only in-frame clones, not every one. The table includes fewer than 350,000 clones, roughly 87% detected once. The sample was peripheral blood. The receptors come from a woman aged 55-75 years with COVID-19, enrolled during active disease. Both conserved end residues are part of each CDR3.

V	J	length	CDR3
TRBV24-1	TRBJ2-1	17	CATSDRTGASSYNEQFF
TRBV18	TRBJ1-5	14	CASSPTGGNQPQHF
TRBV4-2	TRBJ1-2	13	CASSRGIRDGYTF
TRBV21-1	TRBJ2-7	16	CASPPMGRPTGYEQYF
TRBV30	TRBJ1-5	13	CALTTGGNQPQHF
TRBV5-4	TRBJ2-2	15	CASSYGTVNTGELFF
TRBV27	TRBJ1-2	15	CASTEGGRVLHGYTF
TRBV4-1	TRBJ2-4	14	CASSHGVAKNIQYF
TRBV6-6	TRBJ1-1	10	CASYKTEAFF
TRBV30	TRBJ1-1	16	CAWNALLTYGNTEAFF